This TCR beta chain originates from a study of Ad26.COV2.S vaccination and SARS-CoV-2 variants. Study results and caveats: Total T cell responses, in the TCR breadth and depth analyses, may have been underestimated. Vaccinees showed greater spike-specific TCR breadth than placebo recipients.

Points on this clone: Its antigen remains unknown.

This CDR3 is built from 16 residues. Germline CDR1 SGHDT, CDR2 YYEEEE. V lost 4 bases and J 0 bases, leaving 16 bases between the germline ends. The table came from immunoSEQ multiplex PCR; TCRdb's copy has only in-frame clones and leaves some out. Of tens of thousands of clones detected, 82% appear once; the ten largest clones hold about 17%. V gene TRBV5-6 combines with J gene TRBJ2-5, with D possibly TRBD1 on 5 matching bases. Sample: peripheral blood, taken after recovery from COVID-19. This receptor was taken from a human donor who had recovered from COVID-19. DNA of the CDR3: TGTGCCAGCAGCCATACCGGCAGGGCGAACCAAGAGACCCAGTACTTC. It yields the protein CASSHTGRANQETQYF.